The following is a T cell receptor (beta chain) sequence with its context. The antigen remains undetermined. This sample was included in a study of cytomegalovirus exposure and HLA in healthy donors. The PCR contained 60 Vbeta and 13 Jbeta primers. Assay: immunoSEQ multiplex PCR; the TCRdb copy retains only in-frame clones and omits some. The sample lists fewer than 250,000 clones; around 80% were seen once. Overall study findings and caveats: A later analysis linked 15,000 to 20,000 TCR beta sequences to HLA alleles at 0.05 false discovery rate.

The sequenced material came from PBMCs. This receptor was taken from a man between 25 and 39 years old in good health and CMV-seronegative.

The CDR3 region is CASTTNRERGETQYF. CDR3 nucleotides: TGTGCCAGCACTACCAACAGGGAAAGGGGGGAGACCCAGTACTTC. The rearrangement links TRBV6-6 to TRBJ2-5; a possible D gene is TRBD1 (6 bases). This CDR3 is built from 15 residues. In germline, CDR1 is MNHNY, CDR2 SVGAGI (reference sequence). V lost 7 bases and J 5 bases, leaving 20 bases between the germline ends.